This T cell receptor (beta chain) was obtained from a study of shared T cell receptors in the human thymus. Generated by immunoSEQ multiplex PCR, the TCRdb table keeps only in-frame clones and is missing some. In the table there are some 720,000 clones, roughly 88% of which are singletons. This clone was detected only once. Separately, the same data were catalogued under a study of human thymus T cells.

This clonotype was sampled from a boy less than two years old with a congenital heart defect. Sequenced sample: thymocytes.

This chain's CDR3 is CASSQNSRDRLPWPGGYTF. The CDR3 nucleotides are TGCGCCAGCAGCCAAAACTCTCGTGACAGGTTGCCCTGGCCGGGGGGCTACACCTTC. The chain has TRBV4-3 and TRBJ1-2, with a tentative D call TRBD1 (6 bases). CDR1 is LGHNA, CDR2 YSLEER, per germline. The CDR3 has 19 residues. Trimming removed 2 bases at V and 8 bases at J, with 30 bases between.